This T cell receptor beta chain comes out of a study of blood T cell repertoires in COVID-19. Study details: Samples of COVID-19 (acute and convalescent) were obtained from the United States, Italy and Spain. The analysed material was cDNA or gDNA that came from T cells, B-cell-depleted T cells, or PBMCs.

Methods used by the authors: Amplification of reference gene primers provided the estimated nucleated cell counts. This table comes from immunoSEQ multiplex PCR, and its TCRdb copy is limited to in-frame clones, with some not included. V and J calls plus clone size are reproduced from that table; the DNA served to infer D and trimming. The repertoire consists of 200,000 to 250,000 clones, with roughly 86% occurring once and the leading ten covering around an eighth. Germline V gene lookup returns CDR1 MDHEN and CDR2 SYDVKM. The CDR3 contains 16 residues. Deletions cut 1 base from V and 0 bases from J, with 7 bases between.

The chain uses TRBV28 and TRBJ1-6; D not certain. Sequencing used peripheral blood. The source is an elderly man with acute or convalescent COVID-19. DNA for the CDR3: TGTGCCAGCAGTTTATTCAGTCTCTCCTATAATTCACCCCTCCACTTT. Protein sequence: CASSLFSLSYNSPLHF.